This T cell receptor (beta chain) came from a study of OX40 agonist ivuxolimab in advanced cancers. Overall study: At approximately 83% male, the cohort had a mean age of approximately 64 years, ranging from about 20 to 80. There were three patients with partial responses, one having hepatocellular carcinoma and two cutaneous melanoma.

TCRdb's copy holds only in-frame clones and misses some; the assay was immunoSEQ multiplex PCR. This sample carries fewer than 85,000 clones, almost 90% of them seen once, and the ten largest clones take 0.78%. Points on this clone: Antigen unknown.

Study-level results: Expanded clones tended on average to be more numerous among CD8+ T cells than CD4+.

Autoimmune disease history or systemic immunosuppression led to patients being barred. Losses at the gene ends were 3 bases for V and 10 bases for J; bases not matched to a gene: 12. The CDR3 has 15 amino acids. Germline loops: CDR1 ENHRY, CDR2 SYGVKD. Sample: CD4+ or CD8+ T cells sorted from blood, taken in a trial of the OX40 agonist ivuxolimab. V usage is TRBV10-3 and J usage is TRBJ2-3; 8 positions agree with TRBD1. This clonotype was sampled from an adult with an advanced solid tumor such as melanoma, head and neck, liver or kidney cancer. For the CDR3, the DNA is TGTGCCATCAGTGACCTAACAGGGGGGTGGGAATCGCAGTATTTT. Protein sequence: CAISDLTGGWESQYF.